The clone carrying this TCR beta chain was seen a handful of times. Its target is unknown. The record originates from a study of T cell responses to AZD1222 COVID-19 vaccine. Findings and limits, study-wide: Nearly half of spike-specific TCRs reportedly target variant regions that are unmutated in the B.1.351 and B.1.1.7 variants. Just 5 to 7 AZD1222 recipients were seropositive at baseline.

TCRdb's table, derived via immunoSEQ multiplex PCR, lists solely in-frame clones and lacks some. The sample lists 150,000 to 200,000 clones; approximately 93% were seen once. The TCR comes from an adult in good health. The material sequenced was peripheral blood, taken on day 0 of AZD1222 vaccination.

As DNA, the CDR3 is TGTGCCAGCTCACCGAGGACAGGCGTTGAAGCTTTCTTT. It encodes CASSPRTGVEAFF. This chain uses TRBV18 with TRBJ1-1, with TRBD1 matching 7 bases. The junction had 5 bases not matched to a gene; V was cut back by 3 bases and J by 7 bases. Germline loops: CDR1 KGHSH, CDR2 LQKENI. This CDR3 has 13 residues. Using reference TRBV18 and TRBJ1-1 for the parts outside the CDR3, the full variable domain is NAGVMQNPRHLVRRRGQEARLRCSPMKGHSHVYWYRQLPEEGLKFMVYLQKENIIDESGMPKERFSAEFPKEGPSILRIQQVVRGDSAAYFCASSPRTGVEAFFGQGTRLTVV.